The T cell receptor beta chain under discussion was sequenced for a study of OX40 agonist ivuxolimab in advanced cancers. Across the whole study: Participants, 75% to 85% male, averaged approximately 56 years of age, ranging from roughly 23 to 90.

The table came from immunoSEQ multiplex PCR; TCRdb's copy has only in-frame clones and leaves some out. The sample includes 70,000 to 95,000 clones, around 92% of them seen just once. Individuals having autoimmune disease history or systemic immunosuppression were not enrolled. This CDR3 region has 13 residues. Trimming left V 4 bases short and J 2 bases short, with 9 bases between. Germline-derived CDR1 and CDR2 are MNHEY and SMNVEV (reference sequence). This clonotype originated in an adult with an advanced solid tumor such as melanoma, head and neck, liver or kidney cancer. The chain links TRBV27 to TRBJ2-7; the D gene is possibly TRBD2 (5 bases). The sequences come from CD4+ or CD8+ T cells sorted from blood, collected in a trial of the OX40 agonist ivuxolimab. CDR3 in amino acids: CASSSYGTYEQYF. The CDR3, as DNA: TGTGCCAGCAGTTCGTACGGGACCTACGAGCAGTACTTC.